The clone carrying this TCR beta chain was recorded at least ten times. There are 14 residues in the CDR3. Trimming shortened V by 3 bases and J by 0 bases, and 8 bases separated the two germline ends. This specimen belongs to a study of response to subunit inactivated influenza vaccine. TCRdb ran MiXCR on the RT-PCR reads and lists one entry per CDR3 protein. This sample carries 300,000 to 350,000 distinct CDR3 sequences, roughly 22% of them seen once, and the ten largest clones take about 9.4%. The input for sequencing was PBMCs from blood, taken 21 months after vaccination. The chain has TRBV12-3 or TRBV12-4 and TRBJ1-1; D is uncertain. This receptor was taken from a man in his fifties or sixties who received an inactivated influenza vaccine. CDR3 bases: TGTGCCAGCAGTTTGCCAGGAATGAACACTGAAGCTTTCTTT. This gives the protein CASSLPGMNTEAFF.